These 14 T cell receptor beta chains were sequenced from one sample in a study of blood T cell repertoires in COVID-19. Using immunoSEQ multiplex PCR, the repertoire was profiled, and TCRdb retains in-frame clones only, with some absent. The table shows 130,000 to 150,000 clones, with roughly 90% occurring only once. The sequenced material came from peripheral blood. The receptor source for this set is a human donor in a cohort sampled during active COVID-19.

This chain uses TRBV7-2 with TRBJ2-7; D is unresolved. Germline V gene lookup returns CDR1 SGHTA and CDR2 FQGNSA. The CDR3 covers 16 residues. Trimming took off 3 bases at V and 1 base at J, with 16 bases between the two ends. CDR3 loop: CASSFPGRPNSYEQYF. The CDR3 DNA reads TGTGCCAGCAGCTTTCCTGGTCGCCCTAATTCCTACGAGCAGTACTTC.

CDR3 coding DNA: TGTGCCAGCAGCTTAGTAGGAGGGTATGGCTACACCTTC. Protein product: CASSLVGGYGYTF. The chain is built from TRBV7-2 and TRBJ1-2; D call uncertain. The germline V gene has CDR1 SGHTA and CDR2 FQGNSA. CDR3 length: 13 amino acids. With 1 base removed from V and 5 bases from J, the gap between germline ends came to 8 bases. Supplemented by reference TRBV7-2 and TRBJ1-2, the full variable domain reads GAGVSQSPSNKVTEKGKDVELRCDPISGHTALYWYRQSLGQGLEFLIYFQGNSAPDKSGLPSDRFSAERTGGSVSTLTIQRTQQEDSAVYLCASSLVGGYGYTFGSGTRLTVV.

This chain uses TRBV6-2 or TRBV6-3 with TRBJ2-5; 7 nucleotides match TRBD2. V dropped 0 bases and J dropped 5; count of bases not matched to a gene: 6. CDR3 length: 15 amino acids. CDR1 MNHEY and CDR2 SVGEGT come from the germline V gene. The CDR3 coding sequence is TGTGCCAGCAGTTACTCAGGGACTACGACGGAGACCCAGTACTTC. Translated, it gives CASSYSGTTTETQYF.

With regard to this clone: The sample has other DNA sequences that encode this CDR3 too. The genes are TRBV19 and TRBJ1-6; TRBD1 is a possible D gene (5 bases). The CDR3 spans 16 residues. CDR1 is LNHDA, CDR2 SQIVND, per germline (reference sequence). V lost 1 base and J lost 6, with 13 bases in between. This CDR3 is CASSIGQGRINSPLHF. The CDR3 DNA sequence: TGTGCCAGTAGTATAGGGCAGGGCCGGATTAATTCACCCCTCCACTTT. The full variable domain, rest sourced from reference TRBV19 and TRBJ1-6, is DGGITQSPKYLFRKEGQNVTLSCEQNLNHDAMYWYRQDPGQGLRLIYYSQIVNDFQKGDIAEGYSVSREKKESFPLTVTSAQKNPTAFYLCASSIGQGRINSPLHFGNGTRLTVT.

A single count supports this clone. J is TRBJ2-7 and V is TRBV5-6; 8 bases fit TRBD1. The V and J ends lost 1 base and 3 bases, in that order; junction bases with no gene match: 3. The CDR3 totals 14 residues. CDR1 SGHDT and CDR2 YYEEEE come from the germline V gene. The CDR3 DNA reads TGTGCCAGCAGCTTGTTGGGACAGGACTACGAGCAGTACTTC. Its translation: CASSLLGQDYEQYF.

This clone was seen only once. V gene TRBV6-1 combines with J gene TRBJ1-2; 10 nucleotides match TRBD1. With 5 bases clipped from V and 7 bases from J, the junction kept 7 bases outside the gene matches. Germline assignment: CDR1 MNHNS and CDR2 SASEGT. This CDR3 spans 14 amino acids. The DNA for the CDR3 is TGTGCCAGCAGTTATGGGACAGGGGAAGCTGGCTACACCTTC. It is translated as CASSYGTGEAGYTF.

The chain combines TRBV13 with TRBJ2-3; 9 bases agree with TRBD1. The length of the CDR3 is 18 residues. Looked up from germline, CDR1 is PRHDT and CDR2 is FYEKMQ (reference sequence). V shed 5 bases and J 6 bases; nucleotides not matched to a gene: 18. The CDR3 DNA reads TGTGCCAGCAGCCCGACGACAGGGGGGGGTGAGCGCAGGGATACGCAGTATTTT. It specifies CASSPTTGGGERRDTQYF.

CDR3 DNA sequence: TGTGCCAGCAGTTACTCGATGGGGCTCTCAACCAATGAGCAGTTCTTC. Encoded protein: CASSYSMGLSTNEQFF. The V call is TRBV6-2 or TRBV6-3, the J call TRBJ2-1; perhaps TRBD1 as D (5 bases). This CDR3 contains 16 residues. Trimming removed 0 bases from V and 6 bases from J, with 15 bases in between. The germline V gene encodes CDR1 MNHEY and CDR2 SVGEGT.

The CDR3 spells CASSPGLLAGTSYEQYF. In DNA form, the CDR3 reads TGTGCCAGCAGCCCTGGCTTGCTAGCGGGGACCTCCTACGAGCAGTACTTC. This chain joins TRBV5-5 and TRBJ2-7; 9 bases match TRBD2. CDR3 length equals 17 residues. Germline V lookup: CDR1 SGHKS, CDR2 YYEKEE (reference sequence). Trimming at V came to 4 bases and at J to 0 bases, leaving 11 bases not matched to a gene.

This clone has just one count. The chain uses TRBV18 and TRBJ2-2; D is perhaps TRBD1 (6 bases). CDR1 is KGHSH and CDR2 is LQKENI in the germline V gene. CDR3 length equals 14 residues. Trimming cost V 2 bases and J 4 bases, with 8 bases left between them. The CDR3 DNA sequence: TGTGCCAGCTCACCAGCAGGGGTCACCGGGGAGCTGTTTTTT. This encodes CASSPAGVTGELFF.

The chain is built from TRBV14 and TRBJ2-7; TRBD2 matches 8 bases. This CDR3 spans 14 amino acids. Per germline, CDR1 SGHDN and CDR2 FVKESK. V was pared by 4 bases and J by 3 bases, with 5 bases of the junction left unmatched. CDR3 region: CASSPGLAFYEQYF. The CDR3 nucleotides read TGTGCCAGCAGCCCCGGACTAGCCTTCTACGAGCAGTACTTC.

J is TRBJ2-7 and V is TRBV11-2; TRBD1 might be the D (6 bases). There are 14 residues in the CDR3. V gave up 5 bases and J gave up 2 bases, with 13 bases separating them. CDR1 and CDR2 (germline): SGHAT, FQNNGV. The CDR3 sequence: CASSRLDRPYEQYF. The CDR3 DNA is TGTGCCAGCAGCCGCCTGGACAGACCCTACGAGCAGTACTTC. Using reference TRBV11-2 and TRBJ2-7 for the parts outside the CDR3, the full variable domain is EAGVAQSPRYKIIEKRQSVAFWCNPISGHATLYWYQQILGQGPKLLIQFQNNGVVDDSQLPKDRFSAERLKGVDSTLKIQPAKLEDSAVYLCASSRLDRPYEQYFGPGTRLTVT.

J is TRBJ1-5 and V is TRBV7-2; D is uncertain. CDR1 and CDR2 (germline): SGHTA, FQGNSA. The CDR3 runs 14 residues. The V end lost 1 base, the J end lost 7 bases, and 11 bases lay between the germline ends. CDR3: CASSLGPSGQPQHF. DNA of the CDR3: TGTGCCAGCAGCTTAGGTCCTAGCGGGCAGCCCCAGCATTTT.

J is TRBJ1-4 and V is TRBV4-3; the D is unclear. Trimming cost V 0 bases and J 0 bases, with 14 bases left between them. The length of the CDR3 is 18 residues. Germline V gives CDR1 LGHNA, CDR2 YSLEER. Here the CDR3 reads CASSQDGRLIATNEKLFF. The CDR3 DNA sequence: TGCGCCAGCAGCCAAGATGGAAGACTAATTGCAACTAATGAAAAACTGTTTTTT.